One and the same sample provided the 29 T cell receptor beta chains below, sequenced in a study of T cell repertoires in cytomegalovirus infection. Using its own MiXCR run on the reads, TCRdb lists one record per CDR3 protein. The profile shows about 900,000 distinct CDR3 sequences, 31% of them singletons. Their antigens remain unidentified. The material sequenced was cultured CD8+ T cells from PBMCs, taken from culture after CMV antigen stimulation. These receptors came from a human donor in good health (CMV status not recorded). Some clones in this sample may be carry-over from other donors' samples.

This clonotype was counted a few times. The chain is built from TRBV4-3 and TRBJ2-2; a weak D match, TRBD1 (6 bases). The CDR3 has 15 amino acids. Trimming took 8 bases from V and 4 from J, leaving 17 bases between them. Germline lookup yields CDR1 LGHNA and CDR2 YSLEER. CDR3 region: CASQLIRGGTGELFF. The DNA of the CDR3 is TGCGCCAGCCAGTTAATCAGGGGCGGCACCGGGGAGCTGTTTTTT.

The table lists this clonotype with many counts. The chain couples TRBV7-3 to TRBJ2-1; tentative D call: TRBD1 (5 bases). Germline V CDR1 and CDR2: SGHTA, FQGTGA. The CDR3 runs 16 residues. Trimming took off 2 bases at V and 2 bases at J, with 13 bases between the two ends. The CDR3 loop reads CASSLWAGNPYNEQFF. CDR3 coding DNA: TGTGCCAGCAGCTTATGGGCAGGGAATCCCTACAATGAGCAGTTCTTC.

This rearrangement joins TRBV5-5 to TRBJ2-1; 11 positions match TRBD1. J was trimmed by 5 bases and V by 5 bases; bases with no gene match: 3. There are 14 residues in the CDR3. Germline V gene lookup returns CDR1 SGHKS and CDR2 YYEKEE (reference sequence). CDR3 loop: CASSQGQGDNEQFF. In nucleotides, the CDR3 is TGTGCCAGCAGTCAGGGACAGGGGGACAATGAGCAGTTCTTC.

V gene TRBV10-3 combines with J gene TRBJ2-1, with D perhaps matching TRBD1 (5 bases). V gave up 7 bases and J gave up 8 bases, with 12 bases separating them. The CDR3 sequence is 12 residues long. Per germline, CDR1 ENHRY and CDR2 SYGVKD. In DNA form, the CDR3 reads TGTGCCATCACCGCGGAAGGGGATGAGCAGTTCTTC. Translating it yields CAITAEGDEQFF.

This clonotype was seen a few times. This chain joins TRBV11-2 and TRBJ1-3; 8 bases fit TRBD1. Losses at the gene ends were 1 base for V and 2 bases for J; bases not matched to a gene: 4. Germline CDR1 and CDR2: SGHAT and FQNNGV. The CDR3 loop spans 16 amino acids. In DNA, the CDR3 is TGTGCCAGCAGCTTAGCAGGGGGCCAGGCTGGAAACACCATATATTTT. Translation gives CASSLAGGQAGNTIYF.

J is TRBJ2-3 and V is TRBV6-2 or TRBV6-3, with TRBD1 identical over 8 bases. The germline CDR1 and CDR2 sequences are MNHEY and SVGEGT. This CDR3 comprises 18 residues. The ends lost 2 bases at V and 0 bases at J; junction bases unmatched: 10. CDR3 in amino acids: CASSYPRTGLGSTDTQYF. The CDR3 nucleotides are TGTGCCAGCAGTTACCCTCGGACAGGGCTTGGTAGCACAGATACGCAGTATTTT.

This clonotype was detected ten times or more. V is TRBV12-3 or TRBV12-4 and J is TRBJ2-7; the D gene is possibly TRBD1 (6 bases). CDR3 length: 12 amino acids. Trimming removed 8 bases from V and 9 bases from J, with 17 bases in between. CDR3 DNA: TGTGCCAGCGGCACAGGGTCGGTCGGGCAGTACGTC. Its translation: CASGTGSVGQYV.

This chain connects TRBV5-5 to TRBJ2-7; D not certain. Per germline, CDR1 SGHKS and CDR2 YYEKEE (reference sequence). V was shortened by 2 bases and J by 0 bases, with 12 bases between the two germline ends. The CDR3 has 15 amino acids. The CDR3, as DNA: TGTGCCAGCAGCTTATCCAGGCAGGACTCCTACGAGCAGTACGTC. It yields the protein CASSLSRQDSYEQYV.

The CDR3 sequence is CASSLGGTDEQYV. The CDR3 region has the DNA TGTGCCAGCAGCTTAGGCGGCACGGACGAGCAGTACGTC. This chain links TRBV13 with TRBJ2-7; D call uncertain. The CDR3 contains 13 residues. Trimming shortened V by 0 bases and J by 5 bases, and 8 bases separated the two germline ends. Germline assignment: CDR1 PRHDT and CDR2 FYEKMQ (reference sequence).

The chain employs TRBV29-1 and TRBJ2-3; possible D gene TRBD1, 6 bases. The V end lost 2 bases, the J end lost 6 bases, and 9 bases lay between the germline ends. CDR1 is SQVTM and CDR2 is ANQGSEA in the germline V gene. The CDR3 has 12 amino acids. CDR3 region: CSVETGLDTQYF. DNA of the CDR3: TGCAGCGTTGAAACAGGGTTGGATACGCAGTATTTT.

In its sample, this clonotype was seen a few times. The rearrangement uses TRBV4-1 and TRBJ1-5, with TRBD1 matching 7 bases. This CDR3 region has 15 residues. J gave up 3 bases and V 0 bases, and 2 bases lay outside the gene matches. CDR1 and CDR2 from the germline V gene are MGHRA and YSYEKL. CDR3 loop: CASSQETGNNQPQHF. Here the CDR3 DNA reads TGCGCCAGCAGCCAAGAGACAGGGAACAATCAGCCCCAGCATTTT.

This clonotype came up a few times. The V gene is TRBV7-6, the J gene TRBJ2-5, with D perhaps being TRBD1 or TRBD2 (5 bases each). CDR1 and CDR2 from the germline V gene are SGHVS and FNYEAQ. Between the trimmed V and J ends, which lost 3 bases and 4 bases, there was a span of 9 bases. The CDR3 length is 13 residues. CDR3 in amino acids: CASSFGTRETQYF. In DNA, the CDR3 is TGTGCCAGCAGCTTCGGGACGCGAGAGACCCAGTACTTC.

The V and J genes are TRBV5-6 and TRBJ2-7, with a tentative D call TRBD1 (5 bases). The CDR3 length is 16 residues. Trimming took off 3 bases at V and 0 bases at J, with 16 bases between the two ends. Germline CDR1 and CDR2: SGHDT and YYEEEE. The DNA of the CDR3 is TGTGCCAGCAGCTCAGGACAAACGGAGAGCTCCTACGAGCAGTACTTC. Amino acids: CASSSGQTESSYEQYF. Looking up the rest from reference TRBV5-6 and TRBJ2-7 gives the full variable domain: DAGVTQSPTHLIKTRGQQVTLRCSPKSGHDTVSWYQQALGQGPQFIFQYYEEEERQRGNFPDRFSGHQFPNYSSELNVNALLLGDSALYLCASSSGQTESSYEQYFGPGTRLTVT.

The chain couples TRBV14 to TRBJ1-1; D might be TRBD1 (5 bases). The CDR3 loop spans 15 amino acids. V gave up 3 bases and J gave up 3 bases, with 14 bases separating them. The germline gives CDR1 SGHDN, CDR2 FVKESK. The CDR3 nucleotides are TGTGCCAGCAGCCACGCGTGGGGCCTAGACACTGAAGCTTTCTTT. Translating gives CASSHAWGLDTEAFF.

A few counts support this clonotype. The chain recombines TRBV7-9 with TRBJ2-7; the D gene is possibly TRBD2 (6 bases). Germline values: CDR1 SEHNR, CDR2 FQNEAQ (reference sequence). This CDR3 is built from 20 residues. V was trimmed by 5 bases and J by 2 bases, leaving 31 bases between them. CDR3 coding DNA: TGTGCCAGCAGCCCGGCCTTAGGGCGGGGCCCAGAAAGCCCTACCTACGAGCAGTACTTC. It is translated as CASSPALGRGPESPTYEQYF.

This clonotype occurred many times. The V call is TRBV6-2 or TRBV6-3, the J call TRBJ2-7, with D hard to call. Germline loops: CDR1 MNHEY, CDR2 SVGEGT. The CDR3 covers 12 residues. V was clipped by 6 bases and J by 0 bases, with 6 bases between them. DNA for the CDR3: TGTGCCAGCAGCTGGGACTCCTACGAGCAGTACGTC. Translated: CASSWDSYEQYV.

V gene TRBV18 combines with J gene TRBJ2-3; unclear D gene. V lost 0 bases, J lost 2 bases, and 9 bases lay in between. The CDR3 spans 15 residues. CDR1 and CDR2 (germline): KGHSH, LQKENI. Here the CDR3 reads CASSPPGRHTDTQYF. DNA for the CDR3: TGTGCCAGCTCACCACCGGGCAGGCACACAGATACGCAGTATTTT.

V gene TRBV6-5 combines with J gene TRBJ2-7; 10 bases align to TRBD1. This CDR3 spans 15 amino acids. The germline CDR1 and CDR2 sequences are MNHEY and SVGAGI. J gave up 0 bases and V 4 bases, and 3 bases lay outside the gene matches. This CDR3 is CASSWGTGASYEQYV. In nucleotides, the CDR3 is TGTGCCAGCAGTTGGGGGACAGGGGCCTCCTACGAGCAGTACGTC.

This chain links TRBV15 with TRBJ1-2, with 8 bases matching TRBD1. The CDR3 length is 14 residues. The ends lost 4 bases at V and 4 bases at J; junction bases unmatched: 5. Germline CDR1 and CDR2: LNHNV and YYDKDF (reference sequence). DNA of the CDR3: TGTGCCACCAGCACAGGACAGGGTCTCTATGGCTACACCTTC. Translated, it gives CATSTGQGLYGYTF.

This clonotype was recorded at least ten times. V is TRBV7-8 and J is TRBJ1-4; perhaps TRBD1 as D (5 bases). With 7 bases removed from V and 4 bases from J, the gap between germline ends came to 13 bases. The CDR3 consists of 14 residues. Germline V lookup: CDR1 SGHVS, CDR2 FQNEAQ. This CDR3 is CASTWDVRNEKLFF. For the CDR3, the DNA is TGTGCCAGCACCTGGGACGTCCGTAATGAAAAACTGTTTTTT.

This clonotype has more than one count but fewer than ten. The chain is built from TRBV28 and TRBJ1-1; 7 bases are a match to TRBD1. This CDR3 is 14 amino acids long. Per germline, CDR1 MDHEN and CDR2 SYDVKM. V gave up 7 bases and J gave up 0 bases; unmatched junction bases: 5. The CDR3 DNA is TGTGCCAGCATGGAGACAGGGATGAACACTGAAGCTTTCTTT. Its translation is CASMETGMNTEAFF.

This clonotype was observed a few times. This sequence joins TRBV7-9 and TRBJ1-3; D gene unclear. The length of the CDR3 is 16 residues. V was trimmed by 5 bases and J by 3 bases, leaving 17 bases between them. Germline V lookup: CDR1 SEHNR, CDR2 FQNEAQ (reference sequence). In DNA form, the CDR3 reads TGTGCCAGCAGCACCGGTCTCCGGAACTTTGGAAACACCATATATTTT. It translates to CASSTGLRNFGNTIYF.

This clonotype was found many times. The V gene is TRBV7-2, the J gene TRBJ1-1, with D tentatively TRBD1 (6 bases). CDR3 length: 11 residues. V lost 5 bases, J lost 8 bases, and 9 bases lay in between. CDR1 is SGHTA, CDR2 FQGNSA, per germline. The CDR3 region has the DNA TGTGCCAGCAGCCCGGACAGCGAAGCTTTCTTT. This gives the protein CASSPDSEAFF.

V gene TRBV19 combines with J gene TRBJ2-3, with D perhaps TRBD1 (5 bases). Trimming took off 2 bases at V and 2 bases at J, with 11 bases between the two ends. The CDR3 runs 15 residues. Germline lookup yields CDR1 LNHDA and CDR2 SQIVND (reference sequence). The CDR3 bases are TGTGCCAGTAGTATACAAGGGGCCCTCACAGATACGCAGTATTTT. Protein product: CASSIQGALTDTQYF.

This clonotype was picked up one time. The gene calls are TRBV5-1 and TRBJ2-3; tentative D call: TRBD1 (5 bases). Trimming took off 0 bases at V and 1 base at J, with 9 bases between the two ends. This CDR3 is 15 amino acids long. The germline CDR1 and CDR2 sequences are SGHRS and YFSETQ. CDR3 DNA sequence: TGCGCCAGCAGCTTGGGGGAACAGGGCACAGATACGCAGTATTTT. Residues: CASSLGEQGTDTQYF.

In its sample, this clonotype was seen many times. The chain couples TRBV7-6 to TRBJ2-7; 9 positions match TRBD2. The CDR3 runs 14 residues. The germline V gene encodes CDR1 SGHVS and CDR2 FNYEAQ. Germline trimming cut 5 bases from V and 7 bases from J; bases unmatched to any gene: 9. CDR3 in amino acids: CASSHGTSLGEQYV. The CDR3, as DNA: TGTGCCAGCAGCCACGGGACTAGCCTAGGGGAGCAGTACGTC.

The V and J genes are TRBV7-9 and TRBJ1-5, with 7 bases lining up with TRBD1. The V segment lost 5 bases and the J segment 3 bases; nucleotides outside the gene matches: 7. The CDR3 is 15 residues long. The germline V gene has CDR1 SEHNR and CDR2 FQNEAQ (reference sequence). The CDR3 coding sequence is TGTGCCAGCAGCCTTGACAGGGACCCCAATCAGCCCCAGCATTTT. Translation gives CASSLDRDPNQPQHF.

V gene TRBV6-6 combines with J gene TRBJ2-1; 12 bases align to TRBD2. Trimming took 0 bases from V and 0 from J; bases not matched to a gene: 12. Looked up from germline, CDR1 is MNHNY and CDR2 is SVGAGI (reference sequence). CDR3 length: 21 amino acids. CDR3 DNA sequence: TGTGCCAGCAGTTACTCATTCTCGGTCCAGACTAGCGGGGGCTCCTACAATGAGCAGTTCTTC. This gives the protein CASSYSFSVQTSGGSYNEQFF.

The genes are TRBV12-5 and TRBJ1-1; D is uncertain. V lost 5 bases, J lost 10 bases, and 17 bases lay in between. The CDR3 runs 13 residues. Germline V lookup: CDR1 LGHNT, CDR2 FRNRAP. The CDR3 nucleotides are TGTGCTAGTGGTCTCGGGTCGCCCGGGCGAGCTTTCTTT. It encodes CASGLGSPGRAFF.